Listed here are 16 T cell receptor beta chains from one sample, sequenced in a study of CD8 T cells in ankylosing spondylitis. TCRdb called the 5' RACE reads again in MiXCR, with one record for every CDR3 protein. The data contain 230,000 or so distinct CDR3 sequences, roughly a quarter of them singletons. Sequenced sample: blood, either unsorted or a sorted T cell fraction (not recorded which). The origin of the receptors is a male donor with ankylosing spondylitis or in good health (not recorded which).

This clonotype has a handful of counts. The chain combines TRBV5-6 with TRBJ2-2, with TRBD2 as a possible D gene (5 bases). This CDR3 comprises 15 residues. Germline V lookup: CDR1 SGHDT, CDR2 YYEEEE. V was clipped by 0 bases and J by 5 bases, with 11 bases between them. The CDR3 sequence is CASSLDRGSTGELFF. CDR3 nucleotide sequence: TGTGCCAGCAGCTTGGATAGAGGGTCGACCGGGGAGCTGTTTTTT.

The V gene is TRBV20-1, the J gene TRBJ2-3, with TRBD2 matching 7 bases. The CDR3 covers 13 residues. Trimming cost V 5 bases and J 4 bases; bases outside gene matches: 6. The germline CDR1 and CDR2 sequences are DFQATT and SNEGSKA (reference sequence). The CDR3 reads CSAGLVNADTQYF. The CDR3 region has the DNA TGCAGTGCTGGACTAGTGAATGCAGATACGCAGTATTTT.

This rearrangement joins TRBV6-1 to TRBJ1-3; the D is unclear. The CDR3 contains 14 residues. V lost 3 bases to trimming and J lost 4 bases, with 10 bases between them. CDR1 and CDR2 from the germline V gene are MNHNS and SASEGT. The CDR3 region is CASSDRGKGNTIYF. CDR3 DNA sequence: TGTGCCAGCAGTGATCGGGGTAAAGGAAACACCATATATTTT.

This sequence joins TRBV12-3 or TRBV12-4 and TRBJ2-7; D gene ambiguous. The CDR3 extends over 11 amino acids. Trimming cost V 7 bases and J 7 bases, with 11 bases left between them. Here the CDR3 reads CASTAAWEQYF. The CDR3 bases are TGTGCCAGCACTGCTGCTTGGGAGCAGTACTTC.

This clonotype was seen ten or more times. V is TRBV7-3 and J is TRBJ2-1; weak D call: TRBD2 (5 bases). The V gene's germline CDR1 is SGHTA and CDR2 FQGTGA. The CDR3 consists of 15 residues. V lost 5 bases and J 6 bases, leaving 17 bases between the germline ends. In DNA, the CDR3 is TGTGCCAGCAGCCCCTACGAGGGCGCATCCAATGAGCAGTTCTTC. Residues: CASSPYEGASNEQFF.

This clonotype has at least ten counts. This chain uses TRBV12-3 or TRBV12-4 with TRBJ1-6, with unresolved D. Trimming left V 7 bases short and J 7 bases short, with 14 bases between. The length of the CDR3 is 14 residues. Here the CDR3 reads CASTRTHSNSPLHF. The CDR3 DNA is TGTGCCAGCACCCGCACTCACTCCAATTCACCCCTCCACTTT.

The J gene is TRBJ1-5, the V gene TRBV6-1; TRBD1 is a possible D gene (5 bases). Per germline, CDR1 MNHNS and CDR2 SASEGT. The V end was cut by 7 bases, the J end by 3 bases, with 16 bases between. The CDR3 length is 15 residues. The CDR3 is CASTQEPTVNQPQHF. DNA of the CDR3: TGTGCCAGCACCCAAGAACCGACAGTCAATCAGCCCCAGCATTTT.

The chain employs TRBV20-1 and TRBJ1-1; weak D call: TRBD1 (6 bases). The CDR3 spans 11 residues. Germline V gene sequence: CDR1 DFQATT, CDR2 SNEGSKA (reference sequence). Trimming removed 5 bases at V and 11 bases at J, with 15 bases between. In DNA, the CDR3 is TGCAGTGCTCTTTCCGGGACATCGGCTTTCTTT. Translated: CSALSGTSAFF.

This clonotype has only a few counts. This chain links TRBV4-1 with TRBJ2-3, with D unresolved. The V and J ends lost 0 bases and 2 bases respectively, with 18 bases between them. Germline V gene lookup returns CDR1 MGHRA and CDR2 YSYEKL. The CDR3 runs to 18 residues. As DNA, the CDR3 is TGCGCCAGCAGCCAAGACAGATCGAGACCAATTAACACAGATACGCAGTATTTT. Translated, it gives CASSQDRSRPINTDTQYF.

This rearrangement joins TRBV20-1 to TRBJ1-2; 9 positions agree with TRBD1. The CDR3 length is 15 residues. Trimming took 6 bases from V and 2 from J; bases not matched to a gene: 10. In germline, CDR1 is DFQATT, CDR2 SNEGSKA (reference sequence). CDR3 region: CSARDRVRGNYGYTF. The CDR3 DNA is TGCAGTGCCAGGGACAGGGTGCGAGGAAACTATGGCTACACCTTC.

The sample holds many counts of this clonotype. DNA for the CDR3: TGCAGTGCAAGGACTAGCGGGGGGTTCTCCTACGAGCAGTACTTC. Its protein product is CSARTSGGFSYEQYF. V gene TRBV20-1 combines with J gene TRBJ2-7; 14 bases agree with TRBD2. With 6 bases clipped from V and 0 bases from J, the junction kept 4 bases outside the gene matches. Germline CDR1 reads DFQATT; CDR2 reads SNEGSKA (reference sequence). This CDR3 contains 15 residues.

This clonotype was counted at least ten times. The chain couples TRBV30 to TRBJ2-5; D perhaps matches TRBD1 (5 bases). This CDR3 region has 15 residues. V shed 2 bases and J shed 1 base, with 14 bases lying between them. CDR1 GTSNPN and CDR2 SVGIG come from the germline V gene (reference sequence). The CDR3 region has the DNA TGTGCCTGGAGTCGGAATGAAGGGGCCCAAGAGACCCAGTACTTC. It encodes CAWSRNEGAQETQYF.

The sample holds many counts of this clonotype. The genes are TRBV2 and TRBJ1-6, with 9 positions matching TRBD1. The germline CDR1 and CDR2 sequences are SNHLY and FYNNEI. The V gene end was trimmed by 8 bases and the J gene end by 7 bases; junction bases not matched to a gene: 6. The CDR3 is 14 amino acids. The CDR3 DNA sequence: TGTGCCAGCCTAAAGGGACAGGGAAATTCACCCCTCCACTTT. Amino acids: CASLKGQGNSPLHF.

This clonotype appeared a few times. The chain has TRBV4-1 and TRBJ2-3, with D perhaps assigned TRBD1 or TRBD2 (5 bases each). CDR1 is MGHRA, CDR2 YSYEKL, per germline. V dropped 1 base and J dropped 3 bases, with 17 bases sitting between them. This CDR3 spans 17 amino acids. CDR3 nucleotides: TGCGCCAGCAGCCAAGGGGGGACCCCCTTACGGACAGATACGCAGTATTTT. It codes for CASSQGGTPLRTDTQYF.

V gene TRBV2 combines with J gene TRBJ2-3; maybe TRBD2 (6 bases). Germline V gene sequence: CDR1 SNHLY, CDR2 FYNNEI. V lost 3 bases to trimming and J lost 4 bases, with 14 bases between them. The CDR3 extends over 15 amino acids. The CDR3 nucleotides are TGTGCCAGCAGTGAGCTCGTACTAGCTGCAGATACGCAGTATTTT. Amino acid sequence: CASSELVLAADTQYF.

The chain links TRBV12-3 or TRBV12-4 to TRBJ1-6, with D possibly matching TRBD1 (5 bases). Trimming took 3 bases from V and 8 from J, leaving 14 bases between them. The CDR3 sequence is 15 residues long. The DNA for the CDR3 is TGTGCCAGCAGTTTTAGCCGGGACGGTGATTCACCCCTCCACTTT. As protein: CASSFSRDGDSPLHF.